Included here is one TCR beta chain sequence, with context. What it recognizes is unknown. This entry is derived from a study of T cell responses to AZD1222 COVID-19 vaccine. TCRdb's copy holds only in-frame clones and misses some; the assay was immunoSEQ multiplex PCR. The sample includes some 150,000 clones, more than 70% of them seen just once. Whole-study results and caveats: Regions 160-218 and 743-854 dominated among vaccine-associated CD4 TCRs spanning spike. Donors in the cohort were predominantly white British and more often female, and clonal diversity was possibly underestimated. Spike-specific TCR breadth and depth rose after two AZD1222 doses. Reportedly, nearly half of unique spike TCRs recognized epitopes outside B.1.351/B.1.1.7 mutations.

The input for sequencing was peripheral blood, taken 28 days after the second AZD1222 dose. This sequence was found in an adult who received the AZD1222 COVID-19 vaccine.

CDR3 nucleotides: TGTGCCAGTAGTTCCAAGGATGAAAAACTGTTTTTT. Protein product: CASSSKDEKLFF. The chain couples TRBV19 to TRBJ1-4; D call uncertain. Trimming left V 5 bases short and J 6 bases short, with 7 bases between. This CDR3 comprises 12 residues. CDR1 and CDR2 (germline): LNHDA, SQIVND (reference sequence).